The 30 T cell receptor beta chains in this list originate from one sample, sequenced in a study of cytotoxic CD8 clonotypes in ibrutinib-treated CLL. Data came from immunoSEQ multiplex PCR; TCRdb stores just in-frame clones and leaves some out. The sample lists some 130,000 clones, 75% to 90% occurring once. Material: PBMCs, obtained after 24 months of ibrutinib treatment. The receptors were sampled from a human donor with chronic lymphocytic leukemia.

The chain carries TRBV4-2 and TRBJ1-3; D remains unclear. Germline V gives CDR1 LGHNA, CDR2 YNFKEQ. The ends were cut back, 0 bases at V and 1 base at J, with 10 bases in the middle. The length of the CDR3 is 16 residues. Here the CDR3 reads CASSQERIRSGNTIYF. The CDR3, as DNA: TGTGCCAGCAGCCAAGAGCGGATCCGGTCTGGAAACACCATATATTTT.

V and J are TRBV9 and TRBJ1-1; D not resolved. The germline V gene encodes CDR1 SGDLS and CDR2 YYNGEE. The CDR3 is 13 amino acids. Trimming left V 0 bases short and J 5 bases short, with 8 bases between. CDR3 DNA sequence: TGTGCCAGCAGCGTAGGGGATGCGACTGAAGCTTTCTTT. Residues: CASSVGDATEAFF.

This rearrangement joins TRBV28 to TRBJ1-6; D might be TRBD1 (6 bases). The CDR3 extends over 15 amino acids. The germline V gene has CDR1 MDHEN and CDR2 SYDVKM. Trimming cost V 4 bases and J 6 bases, with 13 bases left between them. For the CDR3, the DNA is TGTGCCAGCAGTTCCGGGGGGCAGGGTAATTCACCCCTCCACTTT. This sequence encodes CASSSGGQGNSPLHF.

J is TRBJ2-5 and V is TRBV7-2; perhaps D is TRBD1 or TRBD2 (5 bases each). The CDR3 covers 15 residues. V was trimmed by 3 bases and J by 5 bases, leaving 16 bases between them. The germline gives CDR1 SGHTA, CDR2 FQGNSA. The CDR3 DNA sequence: TGTGCCAGCAGCTTCTCGGGACGGGCTTGGGAGACCCAGTACTTC. It specifies CASSFSGRAWETQYF.

This chain uses TRBV7-3 with TRBJ1-1, with a weak D call TRBD1 (6 bases). The CDR3 runs to 15 residues. Germline V gene data show CDR1 as SGHTA and CDR2 as FQGTGA. The V and J ends lost 4 bases and 2 bases respectively, with 14 bases between them. The CDR3, as DNA: TGTGCCAGCAGCTCCGCCGGGACAAGTAACACTGAAGCTTTCTTT. Translated: CASSSAGTSNTEAFF.

The gene calls are TRBV7-2 and TRBJ2-7, with a weak D call TRBD2 (5 bases). This CDR3 contains 15 residues. Trimming pared 1 base from V and 1 base from J, leaving 11 bases between. The germline gives CDR1 SGHTA, CDR2 FQGNSA. CDR3 in DNA: TGTGCCAGCAGCTTAGAAGCGGACCGTTCCTACGAGCAGTACTTC. Amino acid sequence: CASSLEADRSYEQYF.

The rearrangement uses TRBV2 and TRBJ2-1; no reliable D call. In germline, CDR1 is SNHLY, CDR2 FYNNEI. V was trimmed by 1 base and J by 6 bases, leaving 19 bases between them. The CDR3 has 17 residues. CDR3 in amino acids: CASSEGGYGGRGNEQFF. The CDR3 nucleotides are TGTGCCAGCAGTGAAGGGGGATATGGCGGCCGTGGCAATGAGCAGTTCTTC.

V usage is TRBV30 and J usage is TRBJ2-7, with D perhaps TRBD2 (5 bases). The germline CDR1 and CDR2 sequences are GTSNPN and SVGIG (reference sequence). There are 12 residues in the CDR3. Trimming left V 2 bases short and J 6 bases short, with 11 bases between. This CDR3 is CAWSPRRREQYF. CDR3 bases: TGTGCCTGGAGTCCCCGGAGGCGCGAGCAGTACTTC.

Here the CDR3 DNA reads TGTGCCAGTAGTACCTACCCCTACGAGCAGTACTTC. Translation: CASSTYPYEQYF. The V gene is TRBV19, the J gene TRBJ2-7; D unresolved. CDR3 length: 12 amino acids. Germline V CDR1 and CDR2: LNHDA, SQIVND (reference sequence). V was pared by 4 bases and J by 2 bases, with 6 bases between.

CDR3 loop: CASSLSSGGKSTDTQYF. The DNA for the CDR3 is TGTGCCAGCAGCTTAAGTAGCGGGGGCAAAAGCACAGATACGCAGTATTTT. The J gene is TRBJ2-3, the V gene TRBV7-8; TRBD2 matches at 9 bases. The trim removed 2 bases at V and 0 bases at J, leaving 6 bases unmatched. The length of the CDR3 is 17 residues. From germline, CDR1 is SGHVS and CDR2 FQNEAQ.

The chain employs TRBV7-2 and TRBJ2-5; 9 positions match TRBD2. J was trimmed by 3 bases and V by 3 bases; bases with no gene match: 8. CDR3 length equals 16 residues. Per germline, CDR1 SGHTA and CDR2 FQGNSA. CDR3 nucleotides: TGTGCCAGCAGCTTTATATCGGCGGGGGGGAAAGAGACCCAGTACTTC. The encoded protein is CASSFISAGGKETQYF.

The chain employs TRBV28 and TRBJ2-3; 14 bases line up with TRBD2. The CDR3 is 15 residues long. The V gene's germline CDR1 is MDHEN and CDR2 SYDVKM. Trimming removed 6 bases from V and 4 bases from J; junction bases left unmatched: 3. DNA of the CDR3: TGTGCCAGCAGCCAGGGACTAGCGGGAGCAGATACGCAGTATTTT. Protein sequence: CASSQGLAGADTQYF.

The rearrangement uses TRBV7-7 and TRBJ1-1; TRBD1 might be the D (6 bases). Germline loops: CDR1 SSHAT, CDR2 FNYEAQ (reference sequence). V lost 5 bases and J lost 4, with 14 bases in between. This CDR3 spans 14 amino acids. The CDR3, as DNA: TGTGCCAGCAGCCCCCGACAGGATTCCACTGAAGCTTTCTTT. Translated, it gives CASSPRQDSTEAFF.

This clone occurred a few times. The chain recombines TRBV19 with TRBJ1-1, with unresolved D. CDR1 LNHDA and CDR2 SQIVND come from the germline V gene (reference sequence). The CDR3 spans 14 residues. V lost 4 bases, J lost 0 bases, and 9 bases lay in between. CDR3 nucleotides: TGTGCCAGTAGTACTCAGGTCATGAACACTGAAGCTTTCTTT. This sequence encodes CASSTQVMNTEAFF. The complete variable domain, with remaining parts taken from reference TRBV19 and TRBJ1-1, reads DGGITQSPKYLFRKEGQNVTLSCEQNLNHDAMYWYRQDPGQGLRLIYYSQIVNDFQKGDIAEGYSVSREKKESFPLTVTSAQKNPTAFYLCASSTQVMNTEAFFGQGTRLTVV.

This chain joins TRBV16 and TRBJ1-1, with a possible D match to TRBD1 (5 bases). The CDR3 is made up of 15 amino acids. Germline loops: CDR1 KGHSY, CDR2 FQNENV. V shed 6 bases and J shed 4 bases, with 18 bases lying between them. The CDR3 bases are TGTGCCAGCAGGGAAGAGGGCCGGAGGGGCACTGAAGCTTTCTTT. It encodes CASREEGRRGTEAFF.

The chain is built from TRBV5-4 and TRBJ1-4, with a weak D call TRBD1 (5 bases). V lost 5 bases to trimming and J lost 2 bases, with 22 bases between them. Germline CDR1 and CDR2: SGHNT and YYREEE (reference sequence). The CDR3 loop spans 18 amino acids. The CDR3: CASSRGAGHANTNEKLFF. The CDR3, as DNA: TGTGCCAGCAGTCGAGGGGCAGGGCATGCTAATACTAATGAAAAACTGTTTTTT.

This clone was found once. V usage is TRBV5-6 and J usage is TRBJ2-5, with 8 nucleotides matching TRBD1. The ends lost 1 base at V and 1 base at J; junction bases unmatched: 6. CDR3 size: 16 residues. Germline CDR1 reads SGHDT; CDR2 reads YYEEEE. CDR3 sequence reads: CASSLFLTGAQETQYF. CDR3 nucleotide sequence: TGTGCCAGCAGCTTGTTCCTGACAGGGGCCCAAGAGACCCAGTACTTC.

The chain carries TRBV9 and TRBJ1-2; the match to TRBD1 covers 7 bases. V was clipped by 2 bases and J by 2 bases; unmatched bases: 3. Per the germline V gene, CDR1 is SGDLS and CDR2 is YYNGEE. This CDR3 comprises 14 residues. CDR3 in DNA: TGTGCCAGCAGCGTCCAGGGGGTGAACTATGGCTACACCTTC. Translated: CASSVQGVNYGYTF.

This chain links TRBV15 with TRBJ2-5, with TRBD1 matching 7 bases. The V gene's germline CDR1 is LNHNV and CDR2 YYDKDF (reference sequence). The J segment lost 4 bases and the V segment lost 4 bases, leaving 3 bases of the junction unmatched. This CDR3 is 13 amino acids long. CDR3 sequence: CATSKGGTETQYF. The CDR3 nucleotides are TGTGCCACCAGCAAAGGGGGCACAGAGACCCAGTACTTC.

This clone was seen a few times. The gene calls are TRBV5-1 and TRBJ2-1; no clear D gene. Per germline, CDR1 SGHRS and CDR2 YFSETQ. This CDR3 has 14 residues. V was trimmed by 0 bases and J by 0 bases, leaving 4 bases between them. The CDR3, as DNA: TGCGCCAGCAGCTTGGAGGACTCCTACAATGAGCAGTTCTTC. Encoded protein: CASSLEDSYNEQFF.

The rearrangement joins TRBV4-3 to TRBJ1-2, with D perhaps matching TRBD1 (5 bases). CDR3 size: 14 residues. CDR1 LGHNA and CDR2 YSLEER come from the germline V gene. V lost 0 bases to trimming and J lost 2 bases, with 7 bases between them. CDR3 coding DNA: TGCGCCAGCAGCCAAGATAAGGGGAACTATGGCTACACCTTC. Protein: CASSQDKGNYGYTF.

The V and J genes are TRBV19 and TRBJ1-4, with unresolved D. Germline V CDR1 and CDR2: LNHDA, SQIVND (reference sequence). The CDR3 sequence is 15 residues long. V lost 7 bases, J lost 4 bases, and 16 bases lay in between. The CDR3 coding sequence is TGTGCCAGTACCCCGTTCCCCAGGAATAATGAAAAACTGTTTTTT. Its translation is CASTPFPRNNEKLFF.

The chain links TRBV7-9 to TRBJ1-3, with 9 bases matching TRBD1. This CDR3 comprises 15 residues. V lost 5 bases and J lost 4; bases outside the gene matches: 6. CDR1 is SEHNR and CDR2 is FQNEAQ in the germline V gene (reference sequence). The CDR3 reads CASSPTGGSGNTIYF. The CDR3 DNA sequence: TGTGCCAGCAGCCCCACAGGGGGCTCGGGAAACACCATATATTTT.

The V call is TRBV10-3, the J call TRBJ1-2; 9 positions agree with TRBD1. Germline V gene lookup returns CDR1 ENHRY and CDR2 SYGVKD. The CDR3 has 16 amino acids. The V segment lost 7 bases and the J segment 6 bases; nucleotides outside the gene matches: 15. CDR3 region: CAINPEADRGRDGYTF. CDR3 nucleotide sequence: TGTGCCATCAATCCCGAAGCCGACAGGGGGAGGGATGGCTACACCTTC.

This clone appeared once. At one boundary the junction diverges from the germline segment, which might be a read error. The chain uses TRBV9 and TRBJ2-7; 9 nucleotides line up with TRBD1. CDR3 size: 15 residues. CDR1 is SGDLS and CDR2 is YYNGEE in the germline V gene. The CDR3 is CASSVATTGGSERYF. The CDR3 nucleotides read TGTGCCAGCAGCGTAGCCACGACAGGGGGAAGCGAGCGGTACTTC.

The genes are TRBV9 and TRBJ2-7, with D uncertain. The V end was cut by 0 bases, the J end by 0 bases, with 13 bases between. Germline loops: CDR1 SGDLS, CDR2 YYNGEE. This CDR3 spans 16 amino acids. CDR3 in DNA: TGTGCCAGCAGCGTAGATAGTGGGCTGAGCTCCTACGAGCAGTACTTC. Its translation: CASSVDSGLSSYEQYF.

This clone was observed once. The rearrangement uses TRBV28 and TRBJ2-1; weak D call: TRBD1 (6 bases). Trimming stripped 7 bases from V and 10 bases from J, with 20 bases between. The CDR3 totals 14 residues. Germline loops: CDR1 MDHEN, CDR2 SYDVKM. CDR3 residues: CASNQPGGQGEQFF. In nucleotides, the CDR3 is TGTGCCAGCAATCAGCCTGGGGGTCAGGGGGAGCAGTTCTTC. The whole variable domain, remainder taken from reference TRBV28 and TRBJ2-1, is DVKVTQSSRYLVKRTGEKVFLECVQDMDHENMFWYRQDPGLGLRLIYFSYDVKMKEKGDIPEGYSVSREKKERFSLILESASTNQTSMYLCASNQPGGQGEQFFGPGTRLTVL.

The chain is built from TRBV5-5 and TRBJ2-7, with 10 nucleotides matching TRBD1. The CDR3 loop spans 17 amino acids. Germline V gene lookup returns CDR1 SGHKS and CDR2 YYEKEE (reference sequence). Germline trimming cut 4 bases from V and 2 bases from J; bases unmatched to any gene: 12. The CDR3 DNA sequence: TGTGCCAGCAGCGCCGCGCTGGGTGGGACAGGGGCCTACGAGCAGTACTTC. Protein product: CASSAALGGTGAYEQYF.

The gene calls are TRBV7-9 and TRBJ1-2; D call uncertain. This CDR3 spans 13 amino acids. Germline loops: CDR1 SEHNR, CDR2 FQNEAQ (reference sequence). The V gene lost 1 base and the J gene lost 8 bases, with 11 bases spanning the gap. The CDR3, as DNA: TGTGCCAGCAGCTTAGGGACGGCGCTGGGCTACACCTTC. Protein: CASSLGTALGYTF.

This chain joins TRBV5-1 and TRBJ1-4; D ambiguous. Germline assignment: CDR1 SGHRS and CDR2 YFSETQ. Trimming took off 1 base at V and 9 bases at J, with 13 bases between the two ends. CDR3 length: 14 amino acids. CDR3 coding DNA: TGCGCCAGCAGCTTGAGAGGGTCGCAGAAAAAACTGTTTTTT. Its protein product is CASSLRGSQKKLFF. Looking up the rest from reference TRBV5-1 and TRBJ1-4 gives the full variable domain: KAGVTQTPRYLIKTRGQQVTLSCSPISGHRSVSWYQQTPGQGLQFLFEYFSETQRNKGNFPGRFSGRQFSNSRSEMNVSTLELGDSALYLCASSLRGSQKKLFFGSGTQLSVL.